The 29 T cell receptor beta chains listed next were all sequenced from one sample in a study of shared clonotypes between healthy human individuals. Profiled with immunoSEQ multiplex PCR; TCRdb holds only in-frame clones, not every one. The table records some 200,000 clones, approximately 60% of them present only once. Sample: memory CD4+ T cells sorted from blood. Regarding subset: CD45RA-negative fraction. All receptors derive from a man between 25 and 39 years old in good health.

The chain uses TRBV5-1 and TRBJ2-1; TRBD1 matches 8 bases. The CDR3 has 15 amino acids. CDR1 and CDR2 from the germline V gene are SGHRS and YFSETQ. V shed 4 bases and J 4 bases; nucleotides not matched to a gene: 7. The CDR3 loop is CASSHAGQEYNEQFF. The CDR3 DNA reads TGCGCCAGCAGCCACGCGGGACAGGAGTACAATGAGCAGTTCTTC. Full variable domain (missing parts from reference TRBV5-1 and TRBJ2-1): KAGVTQTPRYLIKTRGQQVTLSCSPISGHRSVSWYQQTPGQGLQFLFEYFSETQRNKGNFPGRFSGRQFSNSRSEMNVSTLELGDSALYLCASSHAGQEYNEQFFGPGTRLTVL.

The rearrangement joins TRBV4-3 to TRBJ2-7, with D tentatively TRBD2 (5 bases). Germline assignment: CDR1 LGHNA and CDR2 YSLEER. This CDR3 has 16 amino acids. Trimming took off 3 bases at V and 2 bases at J, with 17 bases between the two ends. CDR3 region: CASSQGDTRGTYEQYF. CDR3 DNA sequence: TGCGCCAGCAGCCAGGGCGACACCCGGGGTACCTACGAGCAGTACTTC.

The rearrangement links TRBV27 to TRBJ2-7, with 8 bases identical to TRBD1. There are 14 residues in the CDR3. V lost 3 bases to trimming and J lost 5 bases; unmatched junction nucleotides: 6. From germline, CDR1 is MNHEY and CDR2 SMNVEV (reference sequence). This CDR3 reads CASSFNDRGHEQYF. The CDR3, as DNA: TGTGCCAGCAGTTTCAACGACAGGGGCCACGAGCAGTACTTC.

CDR3 region: CASSPGGVSNVLTF. CDR3 nucleotides: TGTGCCAGCAGCCCCGGGGGAGTATCAAACGTCCTGACTTTC. This rearrangement joins TRBV7-9 to TRBJ2-6; D possibly corresponds to TRBD2 (6 bases). V lost 5 bases to trimming and J lost 10 bases, with 15 bases between them. This CDR3 is built from 14 residues. Germline V lookup: CDR1 SEHNR, CDR2 FQNEAQ (reference sequence).

For this clone: A junction boundary mismatches the germline segment, possibly from a read error. The chain carries TRBV5-4 and TRBJ2-5, with a possible D match to TRBD1 (6 bases). Germline CDR1 and CDR2: SGHNT and YYREEE (reference sequence). The CDR3 runs 13 residues. This CDR3 is CASSSTGQGTQYF. CDR3 bases: TGTGCCAGCAGCTCGACAGGTCAAGGGACCCAGTACTTC.

The chain recombines TRBV10-3 with TRBJ2-7; the D gene is possibly TRBD1 (6 bases). V lost 2 bases and J lost 7, with 12 bases in between. The CDR3 totals 13 residues. Looked up from germline, CDR1 is ENHRY and CDR2 is SYGVKD. The CDR3 sequence is CAISEPDSGEQYF. CDR3 nucleotides: TGTGCCATCAGTGAGCCGGACAGCGGAGAGCAGTACTTC.

The chain carries TRBV15 and TRBJ2-1, with 8 bases that match TRBD2. The CDR3 covers 18 residues. Trimming took 0 bases from V and 10 from J; bases not matched to a gene: 17. CDR1 and CDR2 (germline): LNHNV, YYDKDF (reference sequence). The CDR3: CATSRDRGGSAPRSEQFF. The CDR3 DNA reads TGTGCCACCAGCAGAGATCGGGGGGGGAGCGCCCCTCGTAGCGAGCAGTTCTTC.

The chain links TRBV20-1 to TRBJ2-7, with a tentative D call TRBD1 (6 bases). The V gene's germline CDR1 is DFQATT and CDR2 SNEGSKA (reference sequence). The CDR3 totals 11 residues. Trimming took 1 base from V and 5 from J, leaving 6 bases between them. In DNA, the CDR3 is TGCAGTGCTAGAGGGACAGACGAGCAGTACTTC. Amino acid sequence: CSARGTDEQYF.

The chain has TRBV7-4 and TRBJ2-5; 7 bases align to TRBD1. The CDR3 totals 15 residues. The trim removed 1 base at V and 7 bases at J, leaving 9 bases unmatched. CDR1 is SGHVT, CDR2 SQSDAQ, per germline. The CDR3 DNA reads TGTGCCAGCAGCTTAGATACAGGGGCACAGGCGACCCAGTACTTC. This sequence encodes CASSLDTGAQATQYF. Combining the CDR3 with reference TRBV7-4 and TRBJ2-5 gives the whole variable domain GAGVSQSPRYKVAKRGRDVALRCDSISGHVTLYWYRQTLGQGSEVLTYSQSDAQRDKSGRPSGRFSAERPERSVSTLKIQRTEQGDSAVYLCASSLDTGAQATQYFGPGTRLLVL.

The rearrangement joins TRBV18 to TRBJ2-3; the D is unclear. Germline values: CDR1 KGHSH, CDR2 LQKENI. The CDR3 covers 16 residues. V lost 3 bases to trimming and J lost 5 bases, with 18 bases between them. CDR3 DNA sequence: TGTGCCAGCTCACCGGAAGTACAGCTCCGGCTAGATACGCAGTATTTT. Translating it yields CASSPEVQLRLDTQYF.

The chain links TRBV6-5 to TRBJ2-3; perhaps TRBD2 as D (5 bases). The ends were cut back, 5 bases at V and 0 bases at J, with 12 bases in the middle. This CDR3 comprises 15 residues. In germline, CDR1 is MNHEY, CDR2 SVGAGI. The CDR3 region is CASSKVAPSTDTQYF. CDR3 nucleotide sequence: TGTGCCAGCAGTAAGGTAGCGCCCAGCACAGATACGCAGTATTTT.

This chain connects TRBV9 to TRBJ2-7; D is undetermined. Looked up from germline, CDR1 is SGDLS and CDR2 is YYNGEE. The CDR3 is made up of 14 amino acids. V lost 0 bases to trimming and J lost 6 bases, with 13 bases between them. CDR3 nucleotide sequence: TGTGCCAGCAGCGTAGGTCTGTCGACTGGCGAGCAGTACTTC. Its translation: CASSVGLSTGEQYF.

V and J are TRBV4-3 and TRBJ1-1; possibly TRBD1 for D (6 bases). Per germline, CDR1 LGHNA and CDR2 YSLEER. This CDR3 has 14 residues. V lost 4 bases and J 4 bases, leaving 13 bases between the germline ends. The CDR3 is CASSLRDIPTEAFF. The CDR3 nucleotides are TGCGCCAGCAGCCTCCGGGACATACCCACTGAAGCTTTCTTT.

The chain employs TRBV7-9 and TRBJ2-3, with 11 bases matching TRBD2. CDR3 length equals 16 residues. The germline V gene encodes CDR1 SEHNR and CDR2 FQNEAQ (reference sequence). With 4 bases clipped from V and 4 bases from J, the junction kept 7 bases outside the gene matches. This CDR3 is CASSSRVAGGADTQYF. CDR3 sequence (DNA): TGTGCCAGCAGCTCCCGGGTAGCGGGGGGGGCAGATACGCAGTATTTT.

As concerns this clone: The sample holds other DNA sequences that translate to the same CDR3. The gene calls are TRBV19 and TRBJ2-2, with D hard to call. Germline CDR1 LNHDA, CDR2 SQIVND (reference sequence). The CDR3 covers 12 residues. Trimming took off 7 bases at V and 2 bases at J, with 5 bases between the two ends. The CDR3 is CASNLNTGELFF. Here the CDR3 DNA reads TGTGCCAGTAACCTTAACACCGGGGAGCTGTTTTTT.

The V call is TRBV27, the J call TRBJ2-1; the D gene could be TRBD1 or TRBD2 (6 bases each). V was shortened by 4 bases and J by 7 bases, with 23 bases between the two germline ends. The CDR3 covers 17 residues. Germline assignment: CDR1 MNHEY and CDR2 SMNVEV (reference sequence). The CDR3 DNA is TGTGCCAGCAGTTATGTGGTACTCGGTGGGGGGCGGAATGAGCAGTTCTTC. It specifies CASSYVVLGGGRNEQFF.

V gene TRBV10-3 combines with J gene TRBJ2-1; 10 nucleotides agree with TRBD2. The germline gives CDR1 ENHRY, CDR2 SYGVKD. Germline trimming cut 0 bases from V and 7 bases from J; bases unmatched to any gene: 6. This CDR3 region has 16 residues. The CDR3 spells CAISESASGGMNEQFF. The CDR3 DNA follows: TGTGCCATCAGTGAGTCGGCTAGCGGGGGAATGAATGAGCAGTTCTTC.

This chain connects TRBV7-8 to TRBJ2-5; TRBD2 is a possible D gene (5 bases). CDR1 is SGHVS and CDR2 is FQNEAQ in the germline V gene. The germline V and J ends were trimmed by 5 bases and 2 bases, with 18 bases remaining between them. The CDR3 spans 16 residues. CDR3: CASSHRETTGQETQYF. The CDR3 region has the DNA TGTGCCAGCAGCCACCGGGAAACGACCGGTCAAGAGACCCAGTACTTC. The whole variable domain, filled in from reference TRBV7-8 and TRBJ2-5, reads GAGVSQSPRYKVAKRGQDVALRCDPISGHVSLFWYQQALGQGPEFLTYFQNEAQLDKSGLPSDRFFAERPEGSVSTLKIQRTQQEDSAVYLCASSHRETTGQETQYFGPGTRLLVL.

This clone was detected a few times. This chain uses TRBV25-1 with TRBJ2-6; the D is unclear. The V gene's germline CDR1 is MGHDK and CDR2 SYGVNS. Trimming shortened V by 4 bases and J by 3 bases, and 1 base separated the two germline ends. CDR3 length equals 12 residues. For the CDR3, the DNA is TGTGCCAGCAGTGGTGGGGCCAACGTCCTGACTTTC. As protein: CASSGGANVLTF. Full variable domain (remainder filled in from reference TRBV25-1 and TRBJ2-6): EADIYQTPRYLVIGTGKKITLECSQTMGHDKMYWYQQDPGMELHLIHYSYGVNSTEKGDLSSESTVSRIRTEHFPLTLESARPSHTSQYLCASSGGANVLTFGAGSRLTVL.

The rearrangement links TRBV5-4 to TRBJ1-2, with unresolved D. CDR1 SGHNT and CDR2 YYREEE come from the germline V gene (reference sequence). The V end lost 4 bases, the J end lost 6 bases, and 16 bases lay between the germline ends. This CDR3 has 14 residues. As DNA, the CDR3 is TGTGCCAGCAGCCCCGGGATATTTGGAAATGGCTACACCTTC. It encodes CASSPGIFGNGYTF.

Remarks on this clone: One end of the junction fails to match germline, which may point to a read error. This chain connects TRBV7-7 to TRBJ2-3; D perhaps matches TRBD1 (6 bases). The CDR3 consists of 13 residues. CDR1 SSHAT and CDR2 FNYEAQ come from the germline V gene (reference sequence). The CDR3 nucleotides are TGTGCTAGCAGCCTACAGGGTACAGATACGCAGTATTTT. This translates into CASSLQGTDTQYF.

The chain combines TRBV5-1 with TRBJ2-3; 7 nucleotides agree with TRBD2. The V and J ends lost 4 bases and 0 bases, in that order; junction bases with no gene match: 14. Germline values: CDR1 SGHRS, CDR2 YFSETQ. The CDR3 has 18 residues. CDR3 amino acids: CASSGRVFGRISTDTQYF. CDR3 nucleotides: TGCGCCAGCAGCGGTCGAGTTTTCGGGAGGATTAGCACAGATACGCAGTATTTT.

This chain connects TRBV28 to TRBJ2-2; weak D call: TRBD2 (5 bases). Germline V lookup: CDR1 MDHEN, CDR2 SYDVKM. This CDR3 region has 15 residues. The V end was cut by 7 bases, the J end by 1 base, with 13 bases between. The CDR3 DNA reads TGTGCCAGCATACCGGGATCGGGGAACACCGGGGAGCTGTTTTTT. This translates into CASIPGSGNTGELFF.

The chain is built from TRBV29-1 and TRBJ2-1; 9 bases align to TRBD2. Germline CDR1 and CDR2: SQVTM and ANQGSEA. The CDR3 length is 15 residues. The V segment lost 7 bases and the J segment 3 bases; nucleotides outside the gene matches: 10. CDR3 amino acids: CSGGKGLADYNEQFF. The CDR3, as DNA: TGCAGCGGGGGAAAGGGACTAGCAGACTACAATGAGCAGTTCTTC.

The V gene is TRBV7-2, the J gene TRBJ1-1; D possibly corresponds to TRBD1 (6 bases). The CDR3 runs to 14 residues. Germline V CDR1 and CDR2: SGHTA, FQGNSA. V was pared by 3 bases and J by 3 bases, with 11 bases between. DNA for the CDR3: TGTGCCAGCAGCTTCCTAACAGGGTACACTGAAGCTTTCTTT. It yields the protein CASSFLTGYTEAFF. The full variable domain, its missing parts supplied by reference TRBV7-2 and TRBJ1-1, is GAGVSQSPSNKVTEKGKDVELRCDPISGHTALYWYRQSLGQGLEFLIYFQGNSAPDKSGLPSDRFSAERTGGSVSTLTIQRTQQEDSAVYLCASSFLTGYTEAFFGQGTRLTVV.

The chain carries TRBV6-1 and TRBJ1-5; D perhaps matches TRBD1 (5 bases). The ends were cut back, 2 bases at V and 9 bases at J, with 14 bases in the middle. Germline values: CDR1 MNHNS, CDR2 SASEGT. There are 14 residues in the CDR3. CDR3 sequence: CASSELGATWPQHF. In DNA, the CDR3 is TGTGCCAGCAGTGAACTAGGGGCTACATGGCCCCAGCATTTT.

This chain links TRBV28 with TRBJ1-5, with D possibly being TRBD1 (5 bases). V was trimmed by 5 bases and J by 1 base, leaving 12 bases between them. Germline CDR1 MDHEN, CDR2 SYDVKM. The CDR3 sequence is 15 residues long. Here the CDR3 reads CASSGASASNQPQHF. The CDR3 DNA sequence: TGTGCCAGCAGTGGGGCGTCGGCGAGCAATCAGCCCCAGCATTTT.

V gene TRBV5-8 combines with J gene TRBJ1-3, with a tentative D call TRBD1 (5 bases). Looked up from germline, CDR1 is SGHTS and CDR2 is YDEGEE. The CDR3 contains 15 residues. The V gene lost 3 bases and the J gene lost 2 bases, with 12 bases spanning the gap. CDR3 nucleotides: TGTGCCAGCAGCTGGGGCCTCTCGGCTGGAAACACCATATATTTT. Translating gives CASSWGLSAGNTIYF.

This clone was observed a handful of times. The CDR3 nucleotides are TGTGCCAGCAGTTCCCAGGGACTTAATGAAAAACTGTTTTTT. Its protein product is CASSSQGLNEKLFF. The chain carries TRBV6-1 and TRBJ1-4; the D gene is possibly TRBD1 (5 bases). This CDR3 is built from 14 residues. Trimming removed 5 bases at V and 4 bases at J, with 11 bases between. Germline V gene lookup returns CDR1 MNHNS and CDR2 SASEGT.